This T cell receptor (beta chain) was recorded in a study of shared clonotypes between healthy human individuals. This clone was counted a single time. What it binds is not known. Method: immunoSEQ multiplex PCR; TCRdb's copy keeps in-frame clones and lacks some. The data show 2.5 million or so clones, around 90% seen once. Study-wide results and caveats: Clonotype sharing among the donors was expected to vary with sequencing depth.

The CDR3 consists of 14 residues. Looked up from germline, CDR1 is SGHTS and CDR2 is YDEGEE. With 6 bases clipped from V and 3 bases from J, the junction kept 5 bases outside the gene matches. Material: naive CD4+ T cells sorted from blood. Noted subset: CD45RA+ positively selected. The chain uses TRBV5-8 and TRBJ1-2, with 10 bases lining up with TRBD1. This receptor was taken from a man younger than 30 in good health. The CDR3 sequence is CASILTGGDYGYTF. The CDR3 nucleotides are TGTGCCAGCATCCTGACAGGGGGCGACTATGGCTACACCTTC.